These 24 T cell receptor beta chains were all obtained from the same sample, sequenced in a study of spatial heterogeneity in lung cancer. Notes on the study in general: One measure, the expanded intratumoral alpha and beta TCR count, tracked tumor mutation counts.

For these receptors, no antigen is known. TCRdb fed the 5' RACE reads into MiXCR, producing one record per CDR3 protein. The sample comprises some 6,900 distinct CDR3 sequences, about 11% of which are singletons, and roughly 22% rests with the top ten. Time point defined: sample taken at primary tumor resection. Material: lung tumor tissue, obtained at surgery. The source of these receptors is a male donor with early-stage non-small cell lung cancer.

This clonotype is medium-sized by share. The chain combines TRBV3-1 with TRBJ1-1; TRBD1 matches at 7 bases. Germline CDR1 is LGHDT and CDR2 is YNNKEL (reference sequence). The CDR3 loop spans 13 amino acids. V shed 4 bases and J 8 bases; nucleotides not matched to a gene: 7. CDR3 residues: CASSLNRGSEAFF. In DNA, the CDR3 is TGTGCCAGCAGCCTGAACAGGGGAAGCGAAGCTTTCTTT.

This clonotype was seen repeatedly, ten times or more. This chain joins TRBV6-2 or TRBV6-3 and TRBJ2-1, with 7 bases aligning to TRBD2. The CDR3 spans 13 residues. V lost 6 bases and J lost 8; bases outside the gene matches: 7. Germline CDR1 reads MNHEY; CDR2 reads SVGEGT. The CDR3 DNA is TGTGCCAGCAGATCGACTAGCAGGGATGAGCAGTTCTTC. It translates to CASRSTSRDEQFF.

This clonotype was counted ten times or more. The chain is built from TRBV2 and TRBJ1-5, with D hard to call. Germline V gene sequence: CDR1 SNHLY, CDR2 FYNNEI. Trimming took 4 bases from V and 2 from J, leaving 9 bases between them. CDR3 length equals 14 residues. For the CDR3, the DNA is TGTGCCAGCAGTGGATTCCTGGGCAATCAGCCCCAGCATTTT. It encodes CASSGFLGNQPQHF. Supplemented by reference TRBV2 and TRBJ1-5, the full variable domain reads EPEVTQTPSHQVTQMGQEVILRCVPISNHLYFYWYRQILGQKVEFLVSFYNNEISEKSEIFDDQFSVERPDGSNFTLKIRSTKLEDSAMYFCASSGFLGNQPQHFGDGTRLSIL.

The chain employs TRBV14 and TRBJ2-1; D unclear. The V and J ends lost 6 bases and 10 bases respectively, with 16 bases between them. The CDR3 loop spans 13 amino acids. Germline V gives CDR1 SGHDN, CDR2 FVKESK. CDR3 bases: TGTGCCAGCAGTCAAATTGGGGTTTGGGAGCAGTTCTTC. This translates into CASSQIGVWEQFF. Together with reference TRBV14 and TRBJ2-1, the CDR3 gives the full variable domain: EAGVTQFPSHSVIEKGQTVTLRCDPISGHDNLYWYRRVMGKEIKFLLHFVKESKQDESGMPNNRFLAERTGGTYSTLKVQPAELEDSGVYFCASSQIGVWEQFFGPGTRLTVL.

By sample fraction, this clonotype is medium-sized. In DNA form, the CDR3 reads TGTGCCACCGGGTCCGGGGGCAATCAGCCCCAGCATTTT. As protein: CATGSGGNQPQHF. The chain combines TRBV10-3 with TRBJ1-5; no firm D call. Looked up from germline, CDR1 is ENHRY and CDR2 is SYGVKD. Trimming took off 10 bases at V and 2 bases at J, with 12 bases between the two ends. There are 13 residues in the CDR3.

The chain is built from TRBV4-3 and TRBJ2-1; possible D gene TRBD2, 6 bases. Germline V gene data show CDR1 as LGHNA and CDR2 as YSLEER. Trimming removed 4 bases from V and 0 bases from J, with 10 bases in between. The CDR3 has 15 residues. DNA of the CDR3: TGCGCCAGCAGCCGGGAGCGGGTCTCCTACAATGAGCAGTTCTTC. Amino acids: CASSRERVSYNEQFF.

V usage is TRBV5-6 and J usage is TRBJ1-2; D not certain. This CDR3 is built from 14 residues. V was trimmed by 2 bases and J by 9 bases, leaving 17 bases between them. Germline CDR1 is SGHDT and CDR2 is YYEEEE. The CDR3 DNA follows: TGTGCCAGCAGCTTTACGACGGGAGTAAGGCGCTACACCTTC. It yields the protein CASSFTTGVRRYTF.

The CDR3 region has the DNA TGTGCCAGCAGCCGGAGGGGGCTGGACGAGCAGTACTTC. Residues: CASSRRGLDEQYF. The chain carries TRBV3-1 and TRBJ2-7; tentatively, D is TRBD1 (7 bases). This CDR3 contains 13 residues. V lost 4 bases and J lost 5, with 12 bases in between. CDR1 is LGHDT, CDR2 YNNKEL, per germline (reference sequence).

This clonotype ranks as medium-sized. This chain connects TRBV20-1 to TRBJ2-2; 8 bases fit TRBD1. The length of the CDR3 is 14 residues. Losses at the gene ends were 6 bases for V and 2 bases for J; bases not matched to a gene: 5. Germline CDR1 DFQATT, CDR2 SNEGSKA (reference sequence). CDR3 sequence: CSAQGVDNTGELFF. The CDR3 nucleotides are TGCAGTGCACAGGGGGTGGATAACACCGGGGAGCTGTTTTTT.

At least ten counts were recorded for this clonotype. The rearrangement joins TRBV30 to TRBJ2-1; D possibly matches TRBD1 or TRBD2 (5 bases each). V was shortened by 3 bases and J by 5 bases, with 14 bases between the two germline ends. The CDR3 sequence is 14 residues long. Germline V gene lookup returns CDR1 GTSNPN and CDR2 SVGIG (reference sequence). CDR3 nucleotides: TGTGCCTGGAGGGTTGGGGCCGGGGACAATGAGCAGTTCTTC. Residues: CAWRVGAGDNEQFF.

This clonotype has a count of ten or more. The V gene is TRBV29-1, the J gene TRBJ1-1, with a possible D match to TRBD1 (6 bases). Germline values: CDR1 SQVTM, CDR2 ANQGSEA. This CDR3 is 12 amino acids long. The ends were cut back, 6 bases at V and 8 bases at J, with 16 bases in the middle. The CDR3 nucleotides are TGCAGCGTCGGCGCCGCCGGGACAGAAGCTTTCTTT. Protein: CSVGAAGTEAFF.

This clonotype was observed many times. The chain links TRBV3-1 to TRBJ2-1; the D is unclear. In germline, CDR1 is LGHDT, CDR2 YNNKEL (reference sequence). CDR3 length: 12 residues. V gave up 4 bases and J gave up 6 bases, with 7 bases separating them. This CDR3 reads CASSLSLNEQFF. CDR3 in DNA: TGTGCCAGCAGCCTCTCACTCAATGAGCAGTTCTTC.

This clonotype showed up many times. CDR3: CATAWGAGGPDTQYF. CDR3 sequence (DNA): TGTGCTACCGCCTGGGGAGCGGGAGGTCCAGATACGCAGTATTTT. J is TRBJ2-3 and V is TRBV12-5; 9 bases fit TRBD2. The CDR3 covers 15 residues. V lost 10 bases and J lost 4; bases outside the gene matches: 12. Per the germline V gene, CDR1 is LGHNT and CDR2 is FRNRAP.

This clonotype was observed many times. The rearrangement links TRBV20-1 to TRBJ2-5, with no clear D. The CDR3 has 14 residues. CDR1 is DFQATT, CDR2 SNEGSKA, per germline (reference sequence). V lost 0 bases to trimming and J lost 2 bases, with 10 bases between them. CDR3 loop: CSARDWSVQETQYF. The CDR3 nucleotides are TGCAGTGCTAGAGATTGGAGTGTTCAAGAGACCCAGTACTTC.

This clonotype is labeled as medium-sized. The genes are TRBV27 and TRBJ2-7; D not resolved. Trimming shortened V by 4 bases and J by 0 bases, and 4 bases separated the two germline ends. Germline assignment: CDR1 MNHEY and CDR2 SMNVEV (reference sequence). The CDR3 consists of 12 residues. The CDR3 loop reads CASSYSSYEQYF. DNA of the CDR3: TGTGCCAGCAGTTACAGCTCCTACGAGCAGTACTTC.

This clonotype has a count of ten or more. This CDR3 reads CSATTSGRFYEQYF. The CDR3 DNA reads TGCAGTGCCACGACTAGCGGGAGGTTCTACGAGCAGTACTTC. V usage is TRBV20-1 and J usage is TRBJ2-7, with 13 bases lining up with TRBD2. J lost 3 bases, V lost 6 bases, and 5 bases had no gene match. Germline V CDR1 and CDR2: DFQATT, SNEGSKA (reference sequence). The CDR3 spans 14 residues.

This clonotype was found many times. The chain couples TRBV29-1 to TRBJ2-2; D uncertain. Germline V gives CDR1 SQVTM, CDR2 ANQGSEA. This CDR3 has 11 amino acids. The V and J ends lost 4 bases and 1 base respectively, with 1 base between them. The CDR3 reads CSVGNTGELFF. CDR3 nucleotides: TGCAGCGTTGGGAACACCGGGGAGCTGTTTTTT.

This clonotype was found many times. The chain recombines TRBV3-1 with TRBJ2-3, with D maybe TRBD2 (6 bases). The CDR3 covers 13 residues. V was shortened by 2 bases and J by 4 bases, with 7 bases between the two germline ends. Germline assignment: CDR1 LGHDT and CDR2 YNNKEL (reference sequence). The CDR3 is CASSQSGADTQYF. DNA for the CDR3: TGTGCCAGCAGCCAATCGGGAGCAGATACGCAGTATTTT.

Ten or more counts support this clonotype. V is TRBV7-2 and J is TRBJ1-1, with 7 bases lining up with TRBD1. After removal of 4 bases from V and 2 bases from J, the junction contained 1 base not matched to a gene. CDR1 SGHTA and CDR2 FQGNSA come from the germline V gene. The CDR3 extends over 13 amino acids. The CDR3 protein is CASSWDRNTEAFF. The CDR3 nucleotides read TGTGCCAGCAGCTGGGACAGAAACACTGAAGCTTTCTTT.

By sample fraction, this clonotype is medium-sized. The V call is TRBV6-1, the J call TRBJ1-1; 7 bases are shared with TRBD1. CDR3 length: 14 residues. With V trimmed by 2 bases and J by 4 bases, 4 bases remained unmatched. Germline values: CDR1 MNHNS, CDR2 SASEGT. The CDR3 coding sequence is TGTGCCAGCAGTGAAAGGGGGCTGAGCACTGAAGCTTTCTTT. Its protein product is CASSERGLSTEAFF.

In its sample, this clonotype was seen a few times. The rearrangement uses TRBV2 and TRBJ2-5; TRBD1 agrees at 7 bases. The CDR3 loop spans 13 amino acids. The V segment lost 7 bases and the J segment 5 bases; nucleotides outside the gene matches: 7. The germline CDR1 and CDR2 sequences are SNHLY and FYNNEI. The CDR3 sequence is CASMAGTAETQYF. DNA for the CDR3: TGTGCCAGCATGGCAGGGACAGCGGAGACCCAGTACTTC.

This clonotype is judged medium-sized. The chain combines TRBV7-7 with TRBJ2-1; 12 nucleotides line up with TRBD2. Germline values: CDR1 SSHAT, CDR2 FNYEAQ (reference sequence). V lost 5 bases and J lost 4; bases outside the gene matches: 3. CDR3 size: 15 residues. This CDR3 reads CASSKTSGRYNEQFF. Written as DNA, the CDR3 is TGTGCCAGCAGCAAGACTAGCGGGAGATACAATGAGCAGTTCTTC.

The chain links TRBV24-1 to TRBJ2-5; 11 bases map to TRBD2. The germline V gene has CDR1 KGHDR and CDR2 SFDVKD. The CDR3 extends over 15 amino acids. After removal of 9 bases from V and 6 bases from J, the junction contained 11 bases not matched to a gene. CDR3 loop: CATRFGSGRAQTQYF. Here the CDR3 DNA reads TGTGCCACCCGTTTTGGTAGCGGGAGGGCCCAGACCCAGTACTTC.

The sample holds many counts of this clonotype. This chain links TRBV12-3 or TRBV12-4 with TRBJ2-3, with a possible D match to TRBD2 (5 bases). V was cut by 10 bases and J by 5 bases, with 19 bases left in between. The CDR3 loop spans 14 amino acids. The CDR3 region has the DNA TGTGCCACTGGCCGGACTTACCCGGGAGATACGCAGTATTTT. Its protein product is CATGRTYPGDTQYF.